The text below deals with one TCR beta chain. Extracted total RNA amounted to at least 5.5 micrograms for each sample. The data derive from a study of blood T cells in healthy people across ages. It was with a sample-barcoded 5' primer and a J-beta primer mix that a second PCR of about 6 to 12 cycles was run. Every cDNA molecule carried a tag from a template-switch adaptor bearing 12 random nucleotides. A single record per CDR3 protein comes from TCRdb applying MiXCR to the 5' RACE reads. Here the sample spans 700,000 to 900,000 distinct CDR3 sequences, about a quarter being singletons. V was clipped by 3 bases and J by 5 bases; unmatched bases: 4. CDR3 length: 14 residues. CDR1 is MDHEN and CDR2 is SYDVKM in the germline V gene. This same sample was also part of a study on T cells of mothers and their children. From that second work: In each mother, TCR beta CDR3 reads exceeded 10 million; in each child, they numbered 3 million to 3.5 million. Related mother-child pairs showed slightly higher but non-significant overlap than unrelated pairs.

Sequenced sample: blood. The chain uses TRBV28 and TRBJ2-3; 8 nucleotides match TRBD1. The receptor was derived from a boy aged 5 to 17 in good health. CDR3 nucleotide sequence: TGTGCCAGCAGTTTGGAACAGGGGGGAGATACGCAGTATTTT. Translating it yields CASSLEQGGDTQYF. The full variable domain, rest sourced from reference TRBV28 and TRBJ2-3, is DVKVTQSSRYLVKRTGEKVFLECVQDMDHENMFWYRQDPGLGLRLIYFSYDVKMKEKGDIPEGYSVSREKKERFSLILESASTNQTSMYLCASSLEQGGDTQYFGPGTRLTVL.